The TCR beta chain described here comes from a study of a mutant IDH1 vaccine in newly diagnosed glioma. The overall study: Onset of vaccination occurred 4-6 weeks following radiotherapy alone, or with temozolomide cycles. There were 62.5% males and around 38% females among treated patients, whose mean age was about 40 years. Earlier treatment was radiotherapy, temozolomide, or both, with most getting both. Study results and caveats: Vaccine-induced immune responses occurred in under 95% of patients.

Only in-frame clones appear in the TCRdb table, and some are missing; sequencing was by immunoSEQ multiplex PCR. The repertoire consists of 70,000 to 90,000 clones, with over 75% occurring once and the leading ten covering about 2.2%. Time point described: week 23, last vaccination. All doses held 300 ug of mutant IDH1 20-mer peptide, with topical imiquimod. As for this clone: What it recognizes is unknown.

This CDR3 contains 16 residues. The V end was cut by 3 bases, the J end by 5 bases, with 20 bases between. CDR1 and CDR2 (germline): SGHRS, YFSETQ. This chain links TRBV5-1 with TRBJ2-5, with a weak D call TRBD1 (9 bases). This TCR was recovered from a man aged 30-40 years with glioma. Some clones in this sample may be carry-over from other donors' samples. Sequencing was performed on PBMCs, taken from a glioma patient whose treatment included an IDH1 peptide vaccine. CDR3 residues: CASSSPTGGGGETQYF. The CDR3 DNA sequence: TGCGCCAGCAGCTCCCCTACAGGGGGCGGGGGGGAGACCCAGTACTTC.